The 31 T cell receptor beta chains in this list originate from one sample, sequenced in a study of blood T cell repertoires in COVID-19. The method was immunoSEQ multiplex PCR; TCRdb's version includes in-frame clones alone and lacks a portion of them. The data hold some 220,000 clones, with roughly 88% observed a single time. The sample taken for sequencing was peripheral blood. Receptors originate from a man between 45 and 60 years old with active or convalescent COVID-19.

This sequence joins TRBV19 and TRBJ1-3; the match to TRBD1 covers 7 bases. The CDR3 has 14 amino acids. The ends lost 9 bases at V and 4 bases at J; junction bases unmatched: 9. Per germline, CDR1 LNHDA and CDR2 SQIVND (reference sequence). In DNA form, the CDR3 reads TGTGCCAGCCAAGGGGGCAGTCCGGGAAACACCATATATTTT. This translates into CASQGGSPGNTIYF.

The gene calls are TRBV6-2 or TRBV6-3 and TRBJ1-6, with 7 bases identical to TRBD1. With 2 bases clipped from V and 8 bases from J, the junction kept 9 bases outside the gene matches. The CDR3 consists of 16 residues. Germline V gene data show CDR1 as MNHEY and CDR2 as SVGEGT. CDR3 nucleotides: TGTGCCAGCAGTTACGGTGGGACAGTGTCGGATTCACCCCTCCACTTT. Residues: CASSYGGTVSDSPLHF.

This chain joins TRBV7-9 and TRBJ1-1; D unresolved. CDR1 is SEHNR and CDR2 is FQNEAQ in the germline V gene (reference sequence). V was shortened by 3 bases and J by 0 bases, with 5 bases between the two germline ends. This CDR3 contains 13 residues. The CDR3 loop reads CASSFEMNTEAFF. The CDR3, as DNA: TGTGCCAGCAGCTTCGAGATGAACACTGAAGCTTTCTTT.

CDR3 sequence reads: CASSERRQGAGLNGYTF. The CDR3 DNA follows: TGTGCCAGCAGTGAAAGAAGACAGGGGGCAGGTTTGAATGGCTACACCTTC. V gene TRBV2 combines with J gene TRBJ1-2, with 10 bases matching TRBD1. Unmatched junction bases numbered 12, after V lost 2 bases and J lost 6 bases. From germline, CDR1 is SNHLY and CDR2 FYNNEI. The CDR3 runs to 17 residues.

This clone has only a few counts. This rearrangement joins TRBV28 to TRBJ1-2; 9 nucleotides align to TRBD1. CDR1 and CDR2 (germline): MDHEN, SYDVKM. The CDR3 totals 15 residues. J lost 4 bases, V lost 6 bases, and 9 bases had no gene match. The CDR3 protein is CASRPLTGGAYGYTF. The CDR3 DNA reads as TGTGCCAGCAGACCTCTAACAGGGGGCGCCTATGGCTACACCTTC.

On this clone: Germline is not matched at one junction end, which may reflect a read error. This chain uses TRBV7-7 with TRBJ2-3; 8 bases line up with TRBD1. Germline-derived CDR1 and CDR2 are SSHAT and FNYEAQ (reference sequence). The CDR3 length is 14 residues. CDR3 in DNA: TGTGCTAGCAGCCCAGGGGGCCCCGTAGATACGCAGTATTTT. Amino acid sequence: CASSPGGPVDTQYF.

The chain combines TRBV9 with TRBJ1-5; D gene uncertain. Between the trimmed V and J ends, which lost 0 bases and 0 bases, there was a span of 4 bases. The CDR3 length is 14 residues. Looked up from germline, CDR1 is SGDLS and CDR2 is YYNGEE. The DNA of the CDR3 is TGTGCCAGCAGCGTAGACTATAGCAATCAGCCCCAGCATTTT. It specifies CASSVDYSNQPQHF.

The CDR3 is CASSLNIGYNEQFF. The CDR3 coding sequence is TGTGCCAGCAGTTTAAATATCGGCTACAATGAGCAGTTCTTC. The V gene is TRBV27, the J gene TRBJ2-1; no reliable D call. This CDR3 spans 14 amino acids. The V end lost 2 bases, the J end lost 3 bases, and 8 bases lay between the germline ends. Germline V gives CDR1 MNHEY, CDR2 SMNVEV (reference sequence).

V gene TRBV6-1 combines with J gene TRBJ2-7; 7 positions match TRBD1. Looked up from germline, CDR1 is MNHNS and CDR2 is SASEGT. The CDR3 sequence is 14 residues long. Trimming at V came to 1 base and at J to 3 bases, leaving 3 bases not matched to a gene. CDR3 region: CASSEGPGGYEQYV. For the CDR3, the DNA is TGTGCCAGCAGTGAAGGGCCAGGGGGCTACGAGCAGTACGTC.

The chain links TRBV2 to TRBJ1-1; 10 bases map to TRBD1. From germline, CDR1 is SNHLY and CDR2 FYNNEI. This CDR3 contains 18 residues. Trimming at V came to 6 bases and at J to 0 bases, leaving 13 bases not matched to a gene. The CDR3 DNA sequence: TGTGCCAGCAGACGGACAGGGGGGTTGAAACCTTTGAACACTGAAGCTTTCTTT. It yields the protein CASRRTGGLKPLNTEAFF.

The chain links TRBV30 to TRBJ1-3; D remains ambiguous. CDR3 length equals 17 residues. Trimming cost V 2 bases and J 0 bases, with 17 bases left between them. Per the germline V gene, CDR1 is GTSNPN and CDR2 is SVGIG (reference sequence). As DNA, the CDR3 is TGTGCCTGGAGTCACCCAGGTGCTACACTCTCTGGAAACACCATATATTTT. It encodes CAWSHPGATLSGNTIYF.

The rearrangement uses TRBV7-9 and TRBJ1-2; the match to TRBD1 covers 7 bases. V dropped 5 bases and J dropped 4; count of bases not matched to a gene: 7. Germline CDR1 is SEHNR and CDR2 is FQNEAQ (reference sequence). CDR3 length: 14 residues. CDR3 sequence: CASSPGTGVYGYTF. The CDR3 nucleotides read TGTGCCAGCAGCCCCGGCACAGGGGTCTATGGCTACACCTTC. The variable domain in full, with the rest retrieved from reference TRBV7-9 and TRBJ1-2, is DTGVSQNPRHKITKRGQNVTFRCDPISEHNRLYWYRQTLGQGPEFLTYFQNEAQLEKSRLLSDRFSAERPKGSFSTLEIQRTEQGDSAMYLCASSPGTGVYGYTFGSGTRLTVV.

In DNA form, the CDR3 reads TGCGCCAGCAGCCAAGTCTGGCGGTGGACTAATGAAAAACTGTTTTTT. Protein product: CASSQVWRWTNEKLFF. The chain has TRBV4-1 and TRBJ1-4, with unresolved D. The germline CDR1 and CDR2 sequences are MGHRA and YSYEKL. Trimming took 1 base from V and 2 from J, leaving 11 bases between them. The CDR3 sequence is 16 residues long.

The chain joins TRBV27 to TRBJ2-2, with 13 bases identical to TRBD2. CDR1 is MNHEY and CDR2 is SMNVEV in the germline V gene (reference sequence). This CDR3 has 16 amino acids. V was pared by 2 bases and J by 7 bases, with 4 bases of the junction left unmatched. The CDR3 loop reads CASSLVGTSGVGELFF. In nucleotides, the CDR3 is TGTGCCAGCAGTTTAGTAGGGACTAGCGGGGTCGGGGAGCTGTTTTTT.

This chain joins TRBV5-4 and TRBJ2-5; weak D call: TRBD2 (6 bases). The CDR3 runs to 16 residues. The germline CDR1 and CDR2 sequences are SGHNT and YYREEE (reference sequence). Trimming left V 0 bases short and J 4 bases short, with 16 bases between. This chain's CDR3 is CASSLASGSMGETQYF. The CDR3 DNA reads TGTGCCAGCAGCTTGGCCTCCGGGAGTATGGGAGAGACCCAGTACTTC.

This clone was detected a few times. The chain uses TRBV19 and TRBJ2-3; D perhaps matches TRBD1 (5 bases). The CDR3 has 15 amino acids. Trimming removed 2 bases at V and 2 bases at J, with 11 bases between. CDR1 and CDR2 from the germline V gene are LNHDA and SQIVND (reference sequence). CDR3 amino acids: CASSIPGSPTDTQYF. DNA for the CDR3: TGTGCCAGTAGTATACCAGGGTCCCCCACAGATACGCAGTATTTT. Filled out from reference TRBV19 and TRBJ2-3, the complete variable domain reads DGGITQSPKYLFRKEGQNVTLSCEQNLNHDAMYWYRQDPGQGLRLIYYSQIVNDFQKGDIAEGYSVSREKKESFPLTVTSAQKNPTAFYLCASSIPGSPTDTQYFGPGTRLTVL.

The chain recombines TRBV19 with TRBJ2-3; 11 positions match TRBD2. Germline CDR1 reads LNHDA; CDR2 reads SQIVND (reference sequence). V trimming: 1 base; J trimming: 5 bases; junction bases outside the gene matches: 2. CDR3 length equals 15 residues. The CDR3 protein is CASSIALAGVDTQYF. CDR3 nucleotides: TGTGCCAGTAGTATAGCACTAGCGGGAGTAGATACGCAGTATTTT. The full variable domain, completed using reference TRBV19 and TRBJ2-3, is DGGITQSPKYLFRKEGQNVTLSCEQNLNHDAMYWYRQDPGQGLRLIYYSQIVNDFQKGDIAEGYSVSREKKESFPLTVTSAQKNPTAFYLCASSIALAGVDTQYFGPGTRLTVL.

This chain uses TRBV27 with TRBJ2-1; 9 nucleotides line up with TRBD2. The CDR3 contains 16 residues. With V trimmed by 4 bases and J by 1 base, 5 bases remained unmatched. Germline V gives CDR1 MNHEY, CDR2 SMNVEV (reference sequence). The CDR3 DNA sequence: TGTGCCAGCAGTTCCTTTAGCGGGGGATCCTACAATGAGCAGTTCTTC. It specifies CASSSFSGGSYNEQFF.

The V and J genes are TRBV27 and TRBJ1-6, with 9 bases identical to TRBD1. The CDR3 loop spans 14 amino acids. Germline-derived CDR1 and CDR2 are MNHEY and SMNVEV (reference sequence). The V and J ends lost 5 bases and 13 bases, in that order; junction bases with no gene match: 9. CDR3 loop: CASSARDRAAPLHF. The DNA of the CDR3 is TGTGCCAGCAGTGCTCGGGACAGGGCGGCCCCCCTCCACTTT.

CDR3 in amino acids: CAWNWWDSATNEKLFF. Written as DNA, the CDR3 is TGTGCCTGGAATTGGTGGGACAGCGCAACTAATGAAAAACTGTTTTTT. The chain recombines TRBV30 with TRBJ1-4, with TRBD1 matching over 7 bases. CDR1 is GTSNPN and CDR2 is SVGIG in the germline V gene (reference sequence). The CDR3 loop spans 16 amino acids. After removal of 4 bases from V and 0 bases from J, the junction contained 8 bases not matched to a gene.

This clone appeared a single time. The rearrangement links TRBV5-5 to TRBJ1-2, with no clear D. This CDR3 has 13 amino acids. V gave up 0 bases and J gave up 4 bases, with 7 bases separating them. CDR1 and CDR2 (germline): SGHKS, YYEKEE (reference sequence). The CDR3 region is CASSLGGVYGYTF. CDR3 sequence (DNA): TGTGCCAGCAGCTTGGGTGGAGTCTATGGCTACACCTTC.

The V and J genes are TRBV4-1 and TRBJ2-1, with TRBD2 matching over 8 bases. V dropped 0 bases and J dropped 1; count of bases not matched to a gene: 2. Germline V gene data show CDR1 as MGHRA and CDR2 as YSYEKL. CDR3 size: 16 residues. CDR3 in DNA: TGCGCCAGCAGCCAAGATCAGCGGGAGTCCTACAATGAGCAGTTCTTC. Translating gives CASSQDQRESYNEQFF.

This chain uses TRBV5-4 with TRBJ2-5; 7 nucleotides agree with TRBD1. The CDR3 spans 15 residues. Germline lookup yields CDR1 SGHNT and CDR2 YYREEE (reference sequence). V shed 4 bases, J shed 7 bases, and the junction held 13 bases outside the gene matches. CDR3 residues: CASSRDGTALRTQYF. In DNA, the CDR3 is TGTGCCAGCAGCAGAGACGGGACAGCTCTTCGGACCCAGTACTTC.

A few counts support this clone. The chain couples TRBV11-3 to TRBJ1-1; 8 nucleotides match TRBD1. Germline assignment: CDR1 SGHNT and CDR2 YENEEA. This CDR3 is built from 17 residues. The V segment lost 5 bases and the J segment 1 base; nucleotides outside the gene matches: 12. The CDR3 loop reads CASSDSSGTGRNTEAFF. CDR3 DNA sequence: TGTGCCAGCAGCGACTCATCGGGGACAGGCCGGAACACTGAAGCTTTCTTT. Variable domain in full (rest from reference TRBV11-3 and TRBJ1-1): EAGVVQSPRYKIIEKKQPVAFWCNPISGHNTLYWYLQNLGQGPELLIRYENEEAVDDSQLPKDRFSAERLKGVDSTLKIQPAELGDSAVYLCASSDSSGTGRNTEAFFGQGTRLTVV.

Of note for this clone: The junction departs from germline at one end; a sequencing error may be responsible. The chain combines TRBV6-1 with TRBJ1-5; 8 bases match TRBD1. This CDR3 is 18 amino acids long. The V gene's germline CDR1 is MNHNS and CDR2 SASEGT. The CDR3 region is CASSDAPPGGWENQTQHF. For the CDR3, the DNA is TGTGCCAGCAGTGATGCCCCCCCAGGGGGCTGGGAAAATCAGACCCAGCATTTT.

The chain links TRBV4-1 to TRBJ2-3, with 7 positions matching TRBD2. The J segment lost 6 bases and the V segment lost 1 base, leaving 7 bases of the junction unmatched. The CDR3 loop spans 15 amino acids. Per the germline V gene, CDR1 is MGHRA and CDR2 is YSYEKL. The CDR3 here is CASSQVGGSGDTQYF. CDR3 DNA: TGCGCCAGCAGCCAAGTTGGCGGGAGTGGGGATACGCAGTATTTT.

The J gene is TRBJ2-3, the V gene TRBV5-1, with D possibly being TRBD2 (6 bases). CDR1 SGHRS and CDR2 YFSETQ come from the germline V gene. V was clipped by 2 bases and J by 2 bases, with 9 bases between them. CDR3 length: 14 residues. The CDR3 DNA follows: TGCGCCAGCAGCTTCGGGACTTACACAGATACGCAGTATTTT. It specifies CASSFGTYTDTQYF.

The chain links TRBV30 to TRBJ1-2; TRBD1 aligns across 7 bases. Looked up from germline, CDR1 is GTSNPN and CDR2 is SVGIG (reference sequence). The CDR3 has 13 amino acids. Germline trimming cut 3 bases from V and 1 base from J; bases unmatched to any gene: 2. The DNA of the CDR3 is TGTGCCTGGAGGGGACAGCATAACTATGGCTACACCTTC. Protein product: CAWRGQHNYGYTF.

The chain employs TRBV19 and TRBJ1-5, with D hard to call. This CDR3 contains 14 residues. Per germline, CDR1 LNHDA and CDR2 SQIVND (reference sequence). The V and J ends lost 5 bases and 0 bases respectively, with 8 bases between them. CDR3 in amino acids: CASSPSYSNQPQHF. The DNA of the CDR3 is TGTGCCAGTAGTCCCAGTTATAGCAATCAGCCCCAGCATTTT.

V usage is TRBV27 and J usage is TRBJ2-7; D may be TRBD1 (6 bases). CDR1 is MNHEY, CDR2 SMNVEV, per germline (reference sequence). The germline V and J ends were trimmed by 2 bases and 2 bases, with 16 bases remaining between them. The CDR3 loop spans 16 amino acids. CDR3 amino acids: CASSLRGSRGTYEQYF. Written as DNA, the CDR3 is TGTGCCAGCAGTTTAAGGGGATCCAGGGGCACCTACGAGCAGTACTTC.

The V call is TRBV7-9, the J call TRBJ2-1; D may be TRBD1 (7 bases). Germline V gene sequence: CDR1 SEHNR, CDR2 FQNEAQ (reference sequence). Trimming took off 2 bases at V and 4 bases at J, with 12 bases between the two ends. CDR3 size: 15 residues. The CDR3: CASSLLQGRYNEQFF. CDR3 DNA: TGTGCCAGCAGCTTATTACAGGGGAGGTACAATGAGCAGTTCTTC.